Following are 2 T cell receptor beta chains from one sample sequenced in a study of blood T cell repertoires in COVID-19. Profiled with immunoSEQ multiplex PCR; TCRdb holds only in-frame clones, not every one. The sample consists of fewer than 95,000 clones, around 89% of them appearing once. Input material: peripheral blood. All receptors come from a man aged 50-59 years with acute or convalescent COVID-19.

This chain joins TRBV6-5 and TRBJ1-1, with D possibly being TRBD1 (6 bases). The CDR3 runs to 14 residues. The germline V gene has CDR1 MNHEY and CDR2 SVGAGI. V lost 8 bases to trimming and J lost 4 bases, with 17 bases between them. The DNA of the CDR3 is TGTGCCAGCTTCGGGGGGGCCGGAAGCACTGAAGCTTTCTTT. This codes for CASFGGAGSTEAFF.

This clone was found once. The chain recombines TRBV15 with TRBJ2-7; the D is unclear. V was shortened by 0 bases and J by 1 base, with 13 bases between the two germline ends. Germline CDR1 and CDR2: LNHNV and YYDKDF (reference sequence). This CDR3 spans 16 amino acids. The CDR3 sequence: CATSRDVGSASYEQYF. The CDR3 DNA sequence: TGTGCCACCAGCAGAGATGTCGGGTCTGCTTCCTACGAGCAGTACTTC.